This T cell receptor beta chain was documented in a study of CD8 T cells in Susac syndrome. From blood CD8+ and CD4+ T cells, the TCR beta chain was sequenced. Roughly 0.45 to 1 ug RNA was reverse transcribed with random hexamers. The method of amplification for TCR beta CDR3 was immunoSEQ multiplex PCR, covering 54 Vbeta and 13 Jbeta. TCRdb redid the calling of the immunoSEQ multiplex PCR reads with MiXCR, one entry per CDR3 protein. The table includes some 100,000 distinct CDR3 sequences, 93% detected once. The CDR3 runs to 13 residues. Germline V gene data show CDR1 as SGHRS and CDR2 as YFSETQ. This clonotype was detected a few times. At one of its ends the junction is not consistent with the germline gene, which may arise from a read error.

The sequenced sample consisted of CD4+ T cells from PBMCs. This sequence was found in a human donor with multiple sclerosis. The V call is TRBV5-1, the J call TRBJ1-2; D is unresolved. As DNA, the CDR3 is TGTGCCAGCAGCTTGGAGGGAAACTATGGCTACACCTTC. It yields the protein CASSLEGNYGYTF.